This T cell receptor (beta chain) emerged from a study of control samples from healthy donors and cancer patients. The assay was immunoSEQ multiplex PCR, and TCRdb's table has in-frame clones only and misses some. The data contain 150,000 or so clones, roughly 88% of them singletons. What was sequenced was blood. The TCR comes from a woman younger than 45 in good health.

The CDR3 is CSVEGGLYNEQFF. DNA for the CDR3: TGCAGCGTTGAGGGGGGGCTCTACAATGAGCAGTTCTTC. This chain uses TRBV29-1 with TRBJ2-1; maybe TRBD2 (7 bases). The V and J ends lost 3 bases and 3 bases respectively, with 9 bases between them. CDR3 length: 13 residues. Germline lookup yields CDR1 SQVTM and CDR2 ANQGSEA.